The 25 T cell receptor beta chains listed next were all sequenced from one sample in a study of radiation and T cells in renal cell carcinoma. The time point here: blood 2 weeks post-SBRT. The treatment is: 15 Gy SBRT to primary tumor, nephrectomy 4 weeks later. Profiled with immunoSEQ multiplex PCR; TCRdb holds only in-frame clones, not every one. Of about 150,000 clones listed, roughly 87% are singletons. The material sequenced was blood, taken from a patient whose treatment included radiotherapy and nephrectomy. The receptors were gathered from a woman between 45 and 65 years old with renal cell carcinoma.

The CDR3 here is CASSFTSGSDTGELFF. The CDR3 nucleotides read TGTGCCAGCAGCTTTACTAGCGGGTCCGACACCGGGGAGCTGTTTTTT. The gene calls are TRBV7-2 and TRBJ2-2, with 9 bases lining up with TRBD2. V was clipped by 3 bases and J by 3 bases; unmatched bases: 5. The CDR3 spans 16 residues. Germline lookup yields CDR1 SGHTA and CDR2 FQGNSA.

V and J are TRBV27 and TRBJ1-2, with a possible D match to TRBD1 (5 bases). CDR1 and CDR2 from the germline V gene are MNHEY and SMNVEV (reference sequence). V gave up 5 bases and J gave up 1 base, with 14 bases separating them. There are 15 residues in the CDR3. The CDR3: CASSPLGLLNYGYTF. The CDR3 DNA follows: TGTGCCAGCAGTCCCCTGGGACTGCTTAACTATGGCTACACCTTC.

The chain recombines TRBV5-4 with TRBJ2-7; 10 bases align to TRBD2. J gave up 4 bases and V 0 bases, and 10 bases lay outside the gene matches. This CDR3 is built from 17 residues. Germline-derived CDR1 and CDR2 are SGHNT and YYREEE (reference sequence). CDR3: CASSLDSLAGVYYEQYF. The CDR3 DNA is TGTGCCAGCAGCTTGGATAGTCTAGCGGGGGTGTATTACGAGCAGTACTTC.

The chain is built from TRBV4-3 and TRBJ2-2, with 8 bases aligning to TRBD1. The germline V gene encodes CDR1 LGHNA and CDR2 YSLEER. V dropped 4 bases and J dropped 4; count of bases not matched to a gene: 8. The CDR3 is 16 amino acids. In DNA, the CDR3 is TGCGCCAGCAGCCCGTATCGGACAGGGTCCACCGGGGAGCTGTTTTTT. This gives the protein CASSPYRTGSTGELFF.

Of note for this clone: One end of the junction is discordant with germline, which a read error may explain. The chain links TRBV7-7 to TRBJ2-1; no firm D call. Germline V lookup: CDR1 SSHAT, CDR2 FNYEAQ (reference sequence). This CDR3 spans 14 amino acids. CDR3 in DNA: TGTGCTAGCAGCTCCCCCCGGTCCCACAATGAGCAGTTCTTC. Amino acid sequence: CASSSPRSHNEQFF. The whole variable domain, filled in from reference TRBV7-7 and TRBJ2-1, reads GAGVSQSPRYKVTKRGQDVTLRCDPISSHATLYWYQQALGQGPEFLTYFNYEAQPDKSGLPSDRFSAERPEGSISTLTIQRTEQRDSAMYRCASSSPRSHNEQFFGPGTRLTVL.

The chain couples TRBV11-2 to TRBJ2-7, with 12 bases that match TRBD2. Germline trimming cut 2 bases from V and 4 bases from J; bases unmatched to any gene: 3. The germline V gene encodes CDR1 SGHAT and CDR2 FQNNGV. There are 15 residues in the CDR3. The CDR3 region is CASSLFGTSGYEQYF. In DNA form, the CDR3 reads TGTGCCAGCAGCTTATTCGGGACTAGCGGGTACGAGCAGTACTTC.

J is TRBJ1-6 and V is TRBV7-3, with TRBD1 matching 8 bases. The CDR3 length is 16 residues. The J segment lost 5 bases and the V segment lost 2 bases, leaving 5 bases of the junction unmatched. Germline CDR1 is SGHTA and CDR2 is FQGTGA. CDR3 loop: CASSLSGGVNNSPLHF. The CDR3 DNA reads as TGTGCCAGCAGCTTATCAGGGGGCGTTAATAATTCACCCCTCCACTTT. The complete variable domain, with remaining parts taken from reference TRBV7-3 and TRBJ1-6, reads GAGVSQTPSNKVTEKGKYVELRCDPISGHTALYWYRQSLGQGPEFLIYFQGTGAADDSGLPNDRFFAVRPEGSVSTLKIQRTERGDSAVYLCASSLSGGVNNSPLHFGNGTRLTVT.

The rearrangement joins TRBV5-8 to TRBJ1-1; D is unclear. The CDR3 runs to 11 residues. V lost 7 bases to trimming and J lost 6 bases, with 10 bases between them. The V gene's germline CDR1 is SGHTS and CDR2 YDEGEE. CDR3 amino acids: CASVPMAEAFF. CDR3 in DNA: TGTGCCAGCGTCCCGATGGCTGAAGCTTTCTTT. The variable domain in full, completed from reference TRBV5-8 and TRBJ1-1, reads EAGVTQSPTHLIKTRGQQATLRCSPISGHTSVYWYQQALGLGLQFLLWYDEGEERNRGNFPPRFSGRQFPNYSSELNVNALELEDSALYLCASVPMAEAFFGQGTRLTVV.

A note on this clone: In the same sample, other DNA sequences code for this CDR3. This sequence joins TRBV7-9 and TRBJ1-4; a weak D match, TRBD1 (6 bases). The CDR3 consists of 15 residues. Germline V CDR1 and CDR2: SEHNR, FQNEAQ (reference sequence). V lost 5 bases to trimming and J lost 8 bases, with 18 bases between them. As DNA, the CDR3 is TGTGCCAGCAGCCCCCCGGGCAGGGGTAGAGAAAAACTGTTTTTT. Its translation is CASSPPGRGREKLFF. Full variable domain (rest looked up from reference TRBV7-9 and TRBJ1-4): DTGVSQNPRHKITKRGQNVTFRCDPISEHNRLYWYRQTLGQGPEFLTYFQNEAQLEKSRLLSDRFSAERPKGSFSTLEIQRTEQGDSAMYLCASSPPGRGREKLFFGSGTQLSVL.

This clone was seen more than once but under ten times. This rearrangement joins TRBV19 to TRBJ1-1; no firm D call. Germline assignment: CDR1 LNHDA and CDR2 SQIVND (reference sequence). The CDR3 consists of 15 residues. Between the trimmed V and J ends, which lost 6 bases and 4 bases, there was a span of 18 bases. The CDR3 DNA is TGTGCCAGTAGGTTTGATAGGGCAGGACTCACTGAAGCTTTCTTT. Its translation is CASRFDRAGLTEAFF. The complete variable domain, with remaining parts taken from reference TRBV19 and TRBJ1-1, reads DGGITQSPKYLFRKEGQNVTLSCEQNLNHDAMYWYRQDPGQGLRLIYYSQIVNDFQKGDIAEGYSVSREKKESFPLTVTSAQKNPTAFYLCASRFDRAGLTEAFFGQGTRLTVV.

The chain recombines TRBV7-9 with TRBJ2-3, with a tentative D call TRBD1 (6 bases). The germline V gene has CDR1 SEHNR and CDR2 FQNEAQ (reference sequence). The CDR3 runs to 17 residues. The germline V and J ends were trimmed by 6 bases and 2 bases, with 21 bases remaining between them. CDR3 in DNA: TGTGCCAGCAGTTCGGGGAAGGAACAGGGAACCACAGATACGCAGTATTTT. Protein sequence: CASSSGKEQGTTDTQYF.

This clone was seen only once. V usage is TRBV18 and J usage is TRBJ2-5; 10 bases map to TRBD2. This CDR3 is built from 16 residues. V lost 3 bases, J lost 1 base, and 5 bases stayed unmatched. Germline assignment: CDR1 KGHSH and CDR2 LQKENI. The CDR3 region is CASSPGLAGVQETQYF. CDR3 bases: TGTGCCAGCTCACCGGGGCTAGCGGGGGTCCAAGAGACCCAGTACTTC.

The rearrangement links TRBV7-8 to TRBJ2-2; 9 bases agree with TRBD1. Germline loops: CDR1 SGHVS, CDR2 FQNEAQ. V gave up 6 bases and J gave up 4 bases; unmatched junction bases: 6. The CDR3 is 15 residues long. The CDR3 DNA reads TGTGCCAGCAGGACAGGGGGGGCGGGCACCGGGGAGCTGTTTTTT. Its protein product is CASRTGGAGTGELFF. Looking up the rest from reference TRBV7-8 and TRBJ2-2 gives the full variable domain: GAGVSQSPRYKVAKRGQDVALRCDPISGHVSLFWYQQALGQGPEFLTYFQNEAQLDKSGLPSDRFFAERPEGSVSTLKIQRTQQEDSAVYLCASRTGGAGTGELFFGEGSRLTVL.

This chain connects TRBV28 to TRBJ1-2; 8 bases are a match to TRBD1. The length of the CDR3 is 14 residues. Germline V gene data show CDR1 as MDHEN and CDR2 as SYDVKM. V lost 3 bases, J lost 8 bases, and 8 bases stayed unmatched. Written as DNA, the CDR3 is TGTGCCAGCAGTTTGGAGGCAGGGGGCAGAGGCTACACCTTC. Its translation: CASSLEAGGRGYTF.

CDR3 DNA: TGCGCCAGCAGCCAAGATCTAGAGTGGCCCTCCTACGAGCAGTACTTC. This sequence encodes CASSQDLEWPSYEQYF. The chain employs TRBV4-1 and TRBJ2-7; D call uncertain. Germline V gene data show CDR1 as MGHRA and CDR2 as YSYEKL. This CDR3 region has 16 residues. Trimming cost V 0 bases and J 0 bases, with 12 bases left between them.

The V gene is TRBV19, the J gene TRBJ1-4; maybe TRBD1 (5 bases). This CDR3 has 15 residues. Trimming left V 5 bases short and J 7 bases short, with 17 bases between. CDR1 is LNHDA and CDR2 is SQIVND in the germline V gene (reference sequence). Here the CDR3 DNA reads TGTGCCAGTAGTGACCGCGGGGGTCAGGGTGAAAAACTGTTTTTT. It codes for CASSDRGGQGEKLFF.

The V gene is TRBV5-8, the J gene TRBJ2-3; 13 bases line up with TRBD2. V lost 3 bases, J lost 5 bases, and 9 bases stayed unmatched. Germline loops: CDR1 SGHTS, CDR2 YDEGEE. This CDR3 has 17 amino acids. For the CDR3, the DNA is TGTGCCAGCAGCTACAATAGACTAGCGGGGGGAAGAGATACGCAGTATTTT. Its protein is CASSYNRLAGGRDTQYF. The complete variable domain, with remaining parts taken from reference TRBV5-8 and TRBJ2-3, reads EAGVTQSPTHLIKTRGQQATLRCSPISGHTSVYWYQQALGLGLQFLLWYDEGEERNRGNFPPRFSGRQFPNYSSELNVNALELEDSALYLCASSYNRLAGGRDTQYFGPGTRLTVL.

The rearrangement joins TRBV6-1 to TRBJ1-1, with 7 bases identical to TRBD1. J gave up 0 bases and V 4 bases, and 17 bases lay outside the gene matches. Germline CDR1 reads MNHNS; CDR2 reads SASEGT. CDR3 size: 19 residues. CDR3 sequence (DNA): TGTGCCAGCAGTGGACCTCGGACAGGAAGGAGGGGGATGAACACTGAAGCTTTCTTT. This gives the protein CASSGPRTGRRGMNTEAFF.

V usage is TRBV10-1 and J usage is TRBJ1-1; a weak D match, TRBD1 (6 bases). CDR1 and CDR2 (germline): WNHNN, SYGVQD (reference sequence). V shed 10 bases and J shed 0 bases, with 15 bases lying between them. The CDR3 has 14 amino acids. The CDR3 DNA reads TGCGCCATTAACAAACAGGGCATGAACACTGAAGCTTTCTTT. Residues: CAINKQGMNTEAFF.

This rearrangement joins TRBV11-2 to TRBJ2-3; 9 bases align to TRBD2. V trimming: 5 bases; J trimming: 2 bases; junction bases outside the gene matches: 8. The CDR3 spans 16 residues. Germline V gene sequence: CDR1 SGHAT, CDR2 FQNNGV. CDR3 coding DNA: TGTGCCAGCAGCCCCCTGCGGGGGGGAATCACAGATACGCAGTATTTT. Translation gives CASSPLRGGITDTQYF.

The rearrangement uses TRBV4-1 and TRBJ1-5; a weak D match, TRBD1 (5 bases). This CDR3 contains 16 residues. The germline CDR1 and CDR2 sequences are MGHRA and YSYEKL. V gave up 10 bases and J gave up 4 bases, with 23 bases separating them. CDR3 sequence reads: CATFDGGTRRNQPQHF. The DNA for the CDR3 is TGCGCCACCTTCGATGGGGGGACCAGGAGGAATCAGCCCCAGCATTTT.

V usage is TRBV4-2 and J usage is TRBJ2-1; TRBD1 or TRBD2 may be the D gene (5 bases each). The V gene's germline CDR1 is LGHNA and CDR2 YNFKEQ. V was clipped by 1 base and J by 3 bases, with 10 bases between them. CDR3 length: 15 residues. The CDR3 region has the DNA TGTGCCAGCAGCCAAGGGGGGACGGACTACAATGAGCAGTTCTTC. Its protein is CASSQGGTDYNEQFF.

CDR3 sequence: CASSSQGGRYGYTF. The CDR3 DNA sequence: TGTGCCAGCAGCTCTCAGGGGGGCCGCTATGGCTACACCTTC. V gene TRBV7-3 combines with J gene TRBJ1-2; 7 positions agree with TRBD1. V trimming: 4 bases; J trimming: 4 bases; junction bases outside the gene matches: 6. This CDR3 has 14 residues. Germline V CDR1 and CDR2: SGHTA, FQGTGA.

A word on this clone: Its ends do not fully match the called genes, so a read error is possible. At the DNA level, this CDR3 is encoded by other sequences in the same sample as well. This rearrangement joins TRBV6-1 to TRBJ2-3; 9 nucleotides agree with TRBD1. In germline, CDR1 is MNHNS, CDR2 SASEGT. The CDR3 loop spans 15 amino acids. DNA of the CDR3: TGTGCCAGCAGTGAAGGAACAGGGGGCACGGATACGCAGTATTTT. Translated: CASSEGTGGTDTQYF.

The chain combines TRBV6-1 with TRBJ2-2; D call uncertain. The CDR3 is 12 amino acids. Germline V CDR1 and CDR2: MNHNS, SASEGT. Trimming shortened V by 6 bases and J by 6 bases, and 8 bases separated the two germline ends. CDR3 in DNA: TGTGCCAGCAGGTTCGTCGCCGGGGAGCTGTTTTTT. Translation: CASRFVAGELFF.